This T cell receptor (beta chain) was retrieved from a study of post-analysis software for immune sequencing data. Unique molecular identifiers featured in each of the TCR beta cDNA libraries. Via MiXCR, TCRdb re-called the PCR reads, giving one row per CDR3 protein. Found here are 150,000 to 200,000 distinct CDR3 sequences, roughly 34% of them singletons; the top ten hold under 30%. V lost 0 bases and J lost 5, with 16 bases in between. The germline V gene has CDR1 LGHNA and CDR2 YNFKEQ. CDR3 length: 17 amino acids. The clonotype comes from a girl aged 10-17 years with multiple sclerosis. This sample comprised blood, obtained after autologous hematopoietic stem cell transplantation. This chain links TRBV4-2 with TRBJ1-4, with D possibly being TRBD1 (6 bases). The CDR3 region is CASSQETQGLGNEKLFF. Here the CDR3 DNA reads TGTGCCAGCAGCCAAGAGACCCAGGGGCTGGGGAATGAAAAACTGTTTTTT.